This T cell receptor beta chain was identified during a study of T-cell memory formation after mild COVID-19 (dated by TCRdb to the early 2020s). About the investigation overall: Most TCR sequence clusters were specific to one of the two donors. The cohort comprised two young, previously healthy adult volunteers, one female and one male. In two donors, T-cell clones that expanded and contracted after mild COVID-19 were followed by sequencing TCRalpha and TCRbeta repertoires longitudinally.

Between the V and J ends, shortened by 5 bases and 1 base respectively, the junction contains 10 bases. The CDR3 goes from the cysteine to the phenylalanine over 14 residues. Only the CDR3 DNA is retained, 42 bases long and in frame from the first base. Per the germline V gene, SGHTA is the CDR1 and FQGNSA is the CDR2. On the study overall, not on this receptor specifically: Contracting CD4+ clones were found mainly in CM and EM memory subsets, while CD8+ clones were enriched in EMRA. The detection of some responding clones in pre-infection memory suggests that pre-existing cross-reactive memory T cells joined the SARS-CoV-2 response. The study included only a couple of mild cases, and larger cohorts that include severe cases with pre-infection samples were judged to be necessary. Balanced CD4/CD8 phenotypes were observed for clones contracting from day 15 to 85, whereas a bias towards CD4+ was observed for a second wave of clones expanding from day 15 to 37. Whether the second-wave clones peaking on day 37 were SARS-CoV-2 specific was not confirmed.

In this sample, this clonotype turned up a few times. Its antigen is currently not known. No clone much larger than this one lies a single base away; base qualities are absent. Ficoll-Paque density gradient centrifugation was used to isolate PBMCs. This sample was sequenced with an Illumina NovaSeq 6000. cDNA libraries for TCRalpha and TCRbeta were prepared by 5'RACE using constant-segment primers, with sample barcodes and unique molecular identifiers added. RNA was extracted from every sample with Trizol reagent. The libraries were amplified in two PCR steps, and the second step added a second sample barcode and Illumina TruSeq adapters. The libraries were sequenced on an Illumina NovaSeq using 2 x 150 bp paired-end reads. For the original study's pipeline: With migec v1.2.7, reads were demultiplexed and then collapsed into UMI-guided consensus sequences. Using mixcr v2.1.11, UMI consensuses were aligned to TRA and TRB V and J templates and then assembled into clonotypes. A clonotype was counted as expanded or contracted only when both edgeR and NoisET called the clonotype significant, with the noise models trained on biological replicates. For edgeR calls, the cutoffs were a false discovery rate-adjusted p below 0.01 and a log2 fold-change threshold of 1. PCA with hierarchical clustering of max-normalized trajectories of the 1000 most abundant clonotypes was used as exploratory dynamics analysis. Separately sequenced CD4+ and CD8+ repertoires were used to assign the CD4 or CD8 phenotype of responding clones. In TCRdb, the public reads were trimmed at Q25 with fastp and aligned with MiXCR, with productive beta chains retained. Every CDR3 protein is listed once, alongside the most common genes and DNA of its rows. Clone size and V and J calls follow TCRdb, not the original study. Counted in this sample were 400,000 to 450,000 distinct CDR3 sequences; more than 15% of them appeared once. The ten largest account for under 25% of the sample.

The source is a man younger than 30 who had mild COVID-19 (a few samples of this study predate the infection). The sample titles of this study are shuffled in the database, so cell type and time point are left out; the donor was told from shared clones. Recombination joined TRBV7-2 with TRBJ2-3; there is no confident call for the D gene. Sequenced sample: PBMCs or a T cell subset sorted from them (not recorded which). The CDR3 reads CASSTTPRTDTQYF. Read as DNA, the sequence is TGTGCCAGCAGCACCACGCCCCGCACAGATACGCAGTATTTT.